Shown below are 4 T cell receptor beta chains from a single sample sequenced in a study of T-cell reconstitution after alpha-beta-depleted transplantation in children. The library targeted TCRbeta and was prepared with unique molecular identifiers. TCRdb reanalysed the PCR reads using MiXCR and keeps one entry per CDR3 protein. The sample carries 300,000 to 400,000 distinct CDR3 sequences, about an eighth recorded once. Source: PBMCs, taken from the stem cell graft. The origin of the receptors is a human donor who donated a stem cell graft to a child with Fanconi anemia.

Note on this clonotype: The CDR3 carries no conserved terminal phenylalanine or tryptophan, so it likely arises from a read error. V usage is TRBV24-1 and J usage is TRBJ2-1; D possibly corresponds to TRBD2 (5 bases). The CDR3 runs 15 residues. With 1 base removed from V and 6 bases from J, the gap between germline ends came to 12 bases. Looked up from germline, CDR1 is KGHDR and CDR2 is SFDVKD. The CDR3 loop reads CATSDFSRGGNEQFL. As DNA, the CDR3 is TGTGCCACCAGTGATTTCTCCCGGGGTGGCAATGAGCAGTTCTTG.

Turning to this clonotype: The CDR3 does not close with the conserved phenylalanine or tryptophan, likely indicating a read error. The chain couples TRBV12-3 or TRBV12-4 to TRBJ1-5; D is possibly TRBD1 (6 bases). The CDR3 is made up of 14 amino acids. Trimming shortened V by 3 bases and J by 3 bases, and 9 bases separated the two germline ends. CDR3 residues: CASSFSGDNQPQHS. CDR3 DNA: TGTGCCAGCAGTTTCTCAGGGGACAATCAGCCCCAGCATTCT.

This sequence joins TRBV20-1 and TRBJ2-1; a weak D match, TRBD2 (7 bases). The CDR3 loop spans 15 amino acids. Germline V CDR1 and CDR2: DFQATT, SNEGSKA (reference sequence). V gave up 5 bases and J gave up 7 bases, with 21 bases separating them. The CDR3, as DNA: TGCAGTGCTCGCTCAGGAGGGGGGGCCTCGAATGAGCAGTTCTTC. Translating it yields CSARSGGGASNEQFF.

This clonotype has more than one count but fewer than ten. V gene TRBV12-3 or TRBV12-4 combines with J gene TRBJ2-7; D gene unclear. Between the trimmed V and J ends, which lost 1 base and 2 bases, there was a span of 9 bases. The length of the CDR3 is 14 residues. DNA of the CDR3: TGTGCCAGCAGTTTAGAGAACGGCGCCTACGAGCAGTACTTC. Translation: CASSLENGAYEQYF.